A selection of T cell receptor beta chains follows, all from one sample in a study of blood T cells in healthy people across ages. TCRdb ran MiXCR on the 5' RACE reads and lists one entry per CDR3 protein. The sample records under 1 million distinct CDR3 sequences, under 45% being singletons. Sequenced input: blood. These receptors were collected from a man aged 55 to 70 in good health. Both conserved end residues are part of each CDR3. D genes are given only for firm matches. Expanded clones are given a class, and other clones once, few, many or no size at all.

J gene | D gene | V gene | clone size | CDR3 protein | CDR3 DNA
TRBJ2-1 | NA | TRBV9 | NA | CASSVSAISYNEQFF | TGTGCCAGCAGCGTCTCGGCGATCTCCTACAATGAGCAGTTCTTC
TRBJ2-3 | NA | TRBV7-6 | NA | CASSLAPDGNTQYF | TGTGCCAGCAGCTTAGCACCGGACGGAAATACGCAGTATTTT
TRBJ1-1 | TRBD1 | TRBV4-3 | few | CASSQADRDLTEAFF | TGCGCCAGCAGCCAGGCCGACAGGGATTTGACTGAAGCTTTCTTT
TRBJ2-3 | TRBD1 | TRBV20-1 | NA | CSASAPGQRGTDTQYF | TGCAGTGCTAGTGCCCCGGGACAGCGAGGGACAGATACGCAGTATTTT
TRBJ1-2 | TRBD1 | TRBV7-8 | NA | CAGSRLGTGGSYGYTF | TGTGCCGGCAGCAGACTGGGGACAGGGGGTTCCTATGGCTACACCTTC
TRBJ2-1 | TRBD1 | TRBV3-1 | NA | CASSLLGTGKNNEQFF | TGTGCCAGCAGCCTCCTAGGGACAGGGAAAAACAATGAGCAGTTCTTC
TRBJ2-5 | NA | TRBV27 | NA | CASHGPARGVYGQYF | TGTGCCAGCCATGGGCCGGCCCGGGGTGTCTACGGGCAGTACTTC
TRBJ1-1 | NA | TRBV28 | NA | CASGSRRTEAFF | TGTGCCAGCGGATCCCGTCGGACTGAAGCTTTCTTT
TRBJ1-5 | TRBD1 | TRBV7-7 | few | CASSSGQGEQPQHF | TGTGCTAGCAGCTCGGGACAGGGAGAGCAGCCCCAGCATTTT
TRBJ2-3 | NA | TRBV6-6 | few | CASRIGSFPDTQYF | TGTGCCAGCAGAATAGGGTCTTTTCCAGATACGCAGTATTTT
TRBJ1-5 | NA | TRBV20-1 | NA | CSATSISNQPQHF | TGCAGTGCTACGAGTATTAGCAATCAGCCCCAGCATTTT
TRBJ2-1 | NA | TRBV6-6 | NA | CASSYGGSSNEQFF | TGTGCCAGCAGTTACGGGGGGTCCAGCAATGAGCAGTTCTTC
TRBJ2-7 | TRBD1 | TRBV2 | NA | CASSEDRWAYEQYF | TGTGCCAGCAGTGAGGACAGGTGGGCCTACGAGCAGTACTTC
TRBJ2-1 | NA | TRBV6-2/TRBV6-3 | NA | CASSKGRAQFF | TGTGCCAGCAGTAAAGGACGAGCCCAGTTCTTC
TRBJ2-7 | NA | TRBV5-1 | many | CASSLDRQGGEQYF | TGCGCCAGCAGCTTGGATCGGCAGGGGGGCGAGCAGTACTTC
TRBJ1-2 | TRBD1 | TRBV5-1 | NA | CASSQGALTGYGYTF | TGCGCCAGCAGCCAAGGAGCTTTGACAGGGTATGGCTACACCTTC
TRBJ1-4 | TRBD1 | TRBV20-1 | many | CSALTGVVEKLFF | TGCAGTGCCCTTACAGGGGTGGTTGAAAAACTGTTTTTT
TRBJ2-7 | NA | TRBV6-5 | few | CASSYSSGQRYEQYF | TGTGCCAGCAGTTACTCGTCCGGACAGAGATACGAGCAGTACTTC
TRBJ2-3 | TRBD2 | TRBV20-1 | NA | CSATLGLAGTDTQYF | TGCAGTGCTACCCTAGGACTAGCGGGTACAGATACGCAGTATTTT
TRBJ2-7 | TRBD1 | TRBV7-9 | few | CASSLNEGQGSSYEQYF | TGTGCCAGCAGCTTAAACGAGGGACAGGGGTCTTCCTACGAGCAGTACTTC
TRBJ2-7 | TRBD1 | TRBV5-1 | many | CASSFRDRGSYEQYF | TGCGCCAGCAGCTTTAGGGACAGGGGGTCCTACGAGCAGTACTTC
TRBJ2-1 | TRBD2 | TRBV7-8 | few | CASSLTGTNRFF | TGTGCCAGCAGCTTAACGGGGACTAATCGGTTCTTC
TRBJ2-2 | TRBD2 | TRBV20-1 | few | CSARTSGNTGELFF | TGCAGTGCTAGAACTAGCGGAAACACCGGGGAGCTGTTTTTT
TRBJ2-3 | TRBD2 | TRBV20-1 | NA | CSARAPAGSSYSTDTQYF | TGCAGTGCTAGGGCTCCAGCGGGGAGCTCCTATAGCACAGATACGCAGTATTTT
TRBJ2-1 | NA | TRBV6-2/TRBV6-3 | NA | CASSGFGGAYNEQFF | TGTGCCAGCAGTGGGTTTGGCGGGGCCTACAATGAGCAGTTCTTC
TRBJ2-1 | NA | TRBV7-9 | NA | CASSLGGYGDEQFF | TGTGCCAGCAGCTTAGGGGGGTATGGCGATGAGCAGTTCTTC
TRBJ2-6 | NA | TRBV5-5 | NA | CASSLVVTSSGANVLTF | TGTGCCAGCAGCTTGGTGGTCACATCCTCTGGGGCCAACGTCCTGACTTTC
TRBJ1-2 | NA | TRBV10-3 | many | CANSRDPNYGYTF | TGTGCCAACTCACGGGACCCTAACTATGGCTACACCTTC
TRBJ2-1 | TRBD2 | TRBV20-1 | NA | CSARDMSSGAYNEQFF | TGCAGTGCTAGAGATATGTCTAGCGGGGCTTACAATGAGCAGTTCTTC
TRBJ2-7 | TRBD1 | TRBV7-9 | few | CASSSRDSESSYEQYF | TGTGCCAGCAGCTCCCGGGACAGTGAAAGCTCCTACGAGCAGTACTTC
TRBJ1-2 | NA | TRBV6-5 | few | CASSWHRDKQYGYTF | TGTGCCAGCAGTTGGCACCGGGACAAACAATATGGCTACACCTTC
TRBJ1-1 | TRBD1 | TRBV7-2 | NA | CASSQRTGGLTEAFF | TGTGCCAGCAGCCAAAGGACAGGGGGGTTAACTGAAGCTTTCTTT
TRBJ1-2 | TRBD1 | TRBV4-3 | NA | CASSEGQAESTF | TGCGCCAGCAGCGAAGGACAGGCCGAAAGCACCTTC
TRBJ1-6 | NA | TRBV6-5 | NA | CASSRGGARSPLHF | TGTGCCAGCAGTCGGGGGGGCGCTCGGTCACCCCTCCACTTT
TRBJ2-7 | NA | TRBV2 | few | CASSQLPKAEEQYF | TGTGCCAGCAGTCAACTGCCTAAAGCGGAAGAGCAGTACTTC
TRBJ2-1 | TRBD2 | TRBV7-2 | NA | CASSLWGGGPYNEQFF | TGTGCCAGCAGCTTATGGGGCGGGGGACCCTACAATGAGCAGTTCTTC
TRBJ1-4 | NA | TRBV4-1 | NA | CASSQGQTPTNEKLFF | TGCGCCAGCAGCCAAGGACAGACCCCAACTAATGAAAAACTGTTTTTT
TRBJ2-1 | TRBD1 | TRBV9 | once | CASSVVGQGYNEQFF | TGTGCCAGCAGCGTAGTAGGACAGGGGTACAATGAGCAGTTCTTC
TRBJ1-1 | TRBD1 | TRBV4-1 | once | CVSSQYTGGEDTEAFF | TGCGTCAGCAGCCAATACACAGGGGGCGAGGACACTGAAGCTTTCTTT
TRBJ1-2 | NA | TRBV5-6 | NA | CASSLPGSDYGYTF | TGTGCCAGCAGCTTACCCGGCAGTGACTATGGCTACACCTTC
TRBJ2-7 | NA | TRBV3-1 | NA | CASSPHQGATYEQYF | TGTGCCAGCAGCCCTCACCAGGGAGCTACCTACGAGCAGTACTTC
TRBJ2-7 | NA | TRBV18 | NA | CASSPPPGYGQYF | TGTGCCAGCTCACCACCACCAGGCTACGGGCAGTACTTC
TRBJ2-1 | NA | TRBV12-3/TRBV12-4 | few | CASSETQGYNEQFF | TGTGCCAGCAGCGAAACACAAGGGTACAATGAGCAGTTCTTC
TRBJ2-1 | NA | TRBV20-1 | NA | CSSMVDSYNEQFF | TGCAGTTCAATGGTGGATTCCTACAATGAGCAGTTCTTC
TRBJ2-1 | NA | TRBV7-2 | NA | CASSLGQNVNEQFF | TGTGCCAGCAGCTTGGGTCAGAACGTCAATGAGCAGTTCTTC